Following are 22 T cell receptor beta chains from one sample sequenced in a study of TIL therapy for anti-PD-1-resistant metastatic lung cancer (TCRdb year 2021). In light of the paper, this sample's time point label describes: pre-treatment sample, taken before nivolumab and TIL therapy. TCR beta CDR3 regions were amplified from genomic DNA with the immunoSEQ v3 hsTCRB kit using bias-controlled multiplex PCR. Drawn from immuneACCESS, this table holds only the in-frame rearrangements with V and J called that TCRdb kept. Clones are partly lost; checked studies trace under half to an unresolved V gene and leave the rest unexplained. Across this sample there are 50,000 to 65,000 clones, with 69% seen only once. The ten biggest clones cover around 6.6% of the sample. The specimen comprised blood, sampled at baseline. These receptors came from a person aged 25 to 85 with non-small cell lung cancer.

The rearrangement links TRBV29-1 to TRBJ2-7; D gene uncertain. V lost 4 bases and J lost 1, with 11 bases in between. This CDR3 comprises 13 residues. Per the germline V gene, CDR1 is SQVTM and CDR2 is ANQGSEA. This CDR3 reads CSVVPDESYEQYF. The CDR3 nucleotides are TGCAGCGTTGTTCCGGACGAGTCCTACGAGCAGTACTTC.

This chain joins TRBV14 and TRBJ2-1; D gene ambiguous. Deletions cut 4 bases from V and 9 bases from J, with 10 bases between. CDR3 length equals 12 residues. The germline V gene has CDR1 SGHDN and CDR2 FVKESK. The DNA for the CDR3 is TGTGCCAGCAGCCCCGGCGTGGTTGAGCAGTTCTTC. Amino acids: CASSPGVVEQFF.

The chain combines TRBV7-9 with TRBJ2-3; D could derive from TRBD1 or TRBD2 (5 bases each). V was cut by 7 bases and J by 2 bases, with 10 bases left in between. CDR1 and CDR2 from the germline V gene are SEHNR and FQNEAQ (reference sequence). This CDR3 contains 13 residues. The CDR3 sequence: CASKTGTTDTQYF. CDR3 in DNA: TGTGCCAGCAAGACTGGGACCACAGATACGCAGTATTTT.

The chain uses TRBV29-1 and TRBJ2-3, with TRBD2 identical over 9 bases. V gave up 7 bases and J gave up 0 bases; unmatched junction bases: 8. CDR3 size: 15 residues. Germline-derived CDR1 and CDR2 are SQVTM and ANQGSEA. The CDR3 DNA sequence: TGCAGCGGCCGCGGACTAGCGAGGAGCACAGATACGCAGTATTTT. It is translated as CSGRGLARSTDTQYF.

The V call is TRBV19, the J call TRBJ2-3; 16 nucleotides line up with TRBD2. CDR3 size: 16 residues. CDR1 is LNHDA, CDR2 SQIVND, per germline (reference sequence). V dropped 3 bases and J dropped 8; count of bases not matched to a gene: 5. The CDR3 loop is CASSMGLAGGNPTQYF. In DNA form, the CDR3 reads TGTGCCAGTAGTATGGGACTAGCGGGGGGGAACCCTACGCAGTATTTT.

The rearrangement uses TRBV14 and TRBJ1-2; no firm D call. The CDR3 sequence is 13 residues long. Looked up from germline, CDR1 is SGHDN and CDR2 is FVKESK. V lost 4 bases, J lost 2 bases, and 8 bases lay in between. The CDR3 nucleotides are TGTGCCAGCAGCCCGACTGCCAACTATGGCTACACCTTC. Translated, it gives CASSPTANYGYTF.

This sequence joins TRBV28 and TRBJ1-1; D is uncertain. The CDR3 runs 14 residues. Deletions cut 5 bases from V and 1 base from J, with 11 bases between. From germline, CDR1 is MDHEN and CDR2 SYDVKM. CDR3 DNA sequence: TGTGCCAGCAGTCCGGGGTCCCAGAACACTGAAGCTTTCTTT. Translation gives CASSPGSQNTEAFF.

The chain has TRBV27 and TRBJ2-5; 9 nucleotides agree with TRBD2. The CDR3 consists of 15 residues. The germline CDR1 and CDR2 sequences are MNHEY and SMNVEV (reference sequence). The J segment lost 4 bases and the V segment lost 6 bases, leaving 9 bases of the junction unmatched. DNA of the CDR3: TGTGCCAGCAGCCCCTTAGAAGCGGGAGGAGAGACCCAGTACTTC. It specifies CASSPLEAGGETQYF.

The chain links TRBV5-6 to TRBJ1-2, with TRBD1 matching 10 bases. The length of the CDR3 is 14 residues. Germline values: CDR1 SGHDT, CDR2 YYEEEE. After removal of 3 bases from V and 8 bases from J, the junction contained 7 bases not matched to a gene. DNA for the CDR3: TGTGCCAGCAGCTACTGGGGGACAGGGGTCGGCTACACCTTC. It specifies CASSYWGTGVGYTF.

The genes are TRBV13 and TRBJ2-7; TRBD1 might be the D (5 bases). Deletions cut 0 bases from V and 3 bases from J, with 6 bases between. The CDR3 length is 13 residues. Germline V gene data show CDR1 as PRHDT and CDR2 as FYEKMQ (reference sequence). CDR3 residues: CASSLGTVYEQYF. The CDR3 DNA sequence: TGTGCCAGCAGCTTAGGGACAGTCTACGAGCAGTACTTC.

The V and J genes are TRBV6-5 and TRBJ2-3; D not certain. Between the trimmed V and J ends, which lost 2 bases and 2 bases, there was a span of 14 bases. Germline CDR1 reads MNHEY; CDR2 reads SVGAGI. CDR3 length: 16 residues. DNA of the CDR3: TGTGCCAGCAGTTACGCCCGGTTCACCCTCACAGATACGCAGTATTTT. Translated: CASSYARFTLTDTQYF.

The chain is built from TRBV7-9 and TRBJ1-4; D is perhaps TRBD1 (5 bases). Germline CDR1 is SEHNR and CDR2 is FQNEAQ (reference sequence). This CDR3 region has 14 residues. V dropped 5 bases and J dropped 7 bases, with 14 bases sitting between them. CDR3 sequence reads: CASSNRGTVEKLFF. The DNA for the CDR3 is TGTGCCAGCAGCAACCGGGGGACGGTTGAAAAACTGTTTTTT.

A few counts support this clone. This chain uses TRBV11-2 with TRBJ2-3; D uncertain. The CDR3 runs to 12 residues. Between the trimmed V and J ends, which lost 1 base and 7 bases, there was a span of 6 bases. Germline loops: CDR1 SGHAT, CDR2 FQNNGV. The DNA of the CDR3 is TGTGCCAGCAGCTTAGGTCGGCATACGCAGTATTTT. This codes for CASSLGRHTQYF. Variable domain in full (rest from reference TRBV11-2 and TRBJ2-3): EAGVAQSPRYKIIEKRQSVAFWCNPISGHATLYWYQQILGQGPKLLIQFQNNGVVDDSQLPKDRFSAERLKGVDSTLKIQPAKLEDSAVYLCASSLGRHTQYFGPGTRLTVL.

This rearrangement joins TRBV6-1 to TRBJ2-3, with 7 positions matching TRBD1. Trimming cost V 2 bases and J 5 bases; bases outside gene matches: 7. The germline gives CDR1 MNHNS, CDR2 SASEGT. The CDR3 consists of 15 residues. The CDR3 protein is CASSEPRGPRDTQYF. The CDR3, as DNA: TGTGCCAGCAGTGAACCGAGGGGGCCCAGAGATACGCAGTATTTT.

CDR3 bases: TGCGCCAGCAGCTTGGGCGGGCGAGAGACCCAGTACTTC. Its protein product is CASSLGGRETQYF. The rearrangement joins TRBV5-1 to TRBJ2-5, with a tentative D call TRBD2 (5 bases). V dropped 0 bases and J dropped 4 bases, with 7 bases sitting between them. The CDR3 consists of 13 residues. The germline V gene encodes CDR1 SGHRS and CDR2 YFSETQ. Full variable domain (outside the CDR3, taken from reference TRBV5-1 and TRBJ2-5): KAGVTQTPRYLIKTRGQQVTLSCSPISGHRSVSWYQQTPGQGLQFLFEYFSETQRNKGNFPGRFSGRQFSNSRSEMNVSTLELGDSALYLCASSLGGRETQYFGPGTRLLVL.

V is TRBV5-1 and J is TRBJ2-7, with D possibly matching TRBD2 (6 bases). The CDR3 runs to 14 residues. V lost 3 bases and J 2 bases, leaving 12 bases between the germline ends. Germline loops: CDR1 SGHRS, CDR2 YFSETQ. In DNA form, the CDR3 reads TGCGCCAGCAGCTACGGGAGTTCGGCCTACGAGCAGTACTTC. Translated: CASSYGSSAYEQYF.

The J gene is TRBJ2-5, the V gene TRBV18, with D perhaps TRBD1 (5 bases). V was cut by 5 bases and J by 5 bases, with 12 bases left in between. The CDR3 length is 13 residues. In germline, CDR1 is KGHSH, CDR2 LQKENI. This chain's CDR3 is CASSSDIQETQYF. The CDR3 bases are TGTGCCAGCTCATCGGACATCCAGGAGACCCAGTACTTC.

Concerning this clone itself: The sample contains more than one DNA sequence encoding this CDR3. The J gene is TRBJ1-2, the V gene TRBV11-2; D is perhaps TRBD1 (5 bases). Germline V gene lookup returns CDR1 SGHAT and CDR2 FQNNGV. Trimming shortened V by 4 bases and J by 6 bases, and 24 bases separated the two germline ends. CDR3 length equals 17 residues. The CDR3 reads CASSSPPFWRGVDGYTF. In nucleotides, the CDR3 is TGTGCCAGCAGCTCTCCCCCCTTTTGGAGGGGAGTCGATGGCTACACCTTC.

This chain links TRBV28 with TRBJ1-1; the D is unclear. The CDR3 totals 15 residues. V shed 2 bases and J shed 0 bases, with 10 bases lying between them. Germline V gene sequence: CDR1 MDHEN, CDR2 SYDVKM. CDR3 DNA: TGTGCCAGCAGTTTACCAGGATCCATGAACACTGAAGCTTTCTTT. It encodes CASSLPGSMNTEAFF.

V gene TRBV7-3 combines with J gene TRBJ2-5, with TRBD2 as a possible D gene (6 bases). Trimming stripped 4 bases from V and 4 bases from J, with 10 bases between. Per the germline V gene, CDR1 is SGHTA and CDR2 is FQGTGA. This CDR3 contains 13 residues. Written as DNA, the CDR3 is TGTGCCAGCAGCTCGACTAGTAGAGAGACCCAGTACTTC. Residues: CASSSTSRETQYF. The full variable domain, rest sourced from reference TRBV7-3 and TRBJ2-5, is GAGVSQTPSNKVTEKGKYVELRCDPISGHTALYWYRQSLGQGPEFLIYFQGTGAADDSGLPNDRFFAVRPEGSVSTLKIQRTERGDSAVYLCASSSTSRETQYFGPGTRLLVL.

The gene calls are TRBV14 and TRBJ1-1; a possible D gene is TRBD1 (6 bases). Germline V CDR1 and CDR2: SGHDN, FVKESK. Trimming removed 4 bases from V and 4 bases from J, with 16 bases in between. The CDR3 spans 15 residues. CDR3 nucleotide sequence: TGTGCCAGCAGCCTAATCGCGGGGGGCATCACTGAAGCTTTCTTT. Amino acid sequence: CASSLIAGGITEAFF.

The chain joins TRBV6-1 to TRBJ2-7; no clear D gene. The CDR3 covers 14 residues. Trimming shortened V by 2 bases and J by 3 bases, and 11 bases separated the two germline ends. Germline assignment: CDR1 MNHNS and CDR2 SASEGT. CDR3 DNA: TGTGCCAGCAGTGAAAGAGGAACAGTCTACGAGCAGTACTTC. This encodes CASSERGTVYEQYF.